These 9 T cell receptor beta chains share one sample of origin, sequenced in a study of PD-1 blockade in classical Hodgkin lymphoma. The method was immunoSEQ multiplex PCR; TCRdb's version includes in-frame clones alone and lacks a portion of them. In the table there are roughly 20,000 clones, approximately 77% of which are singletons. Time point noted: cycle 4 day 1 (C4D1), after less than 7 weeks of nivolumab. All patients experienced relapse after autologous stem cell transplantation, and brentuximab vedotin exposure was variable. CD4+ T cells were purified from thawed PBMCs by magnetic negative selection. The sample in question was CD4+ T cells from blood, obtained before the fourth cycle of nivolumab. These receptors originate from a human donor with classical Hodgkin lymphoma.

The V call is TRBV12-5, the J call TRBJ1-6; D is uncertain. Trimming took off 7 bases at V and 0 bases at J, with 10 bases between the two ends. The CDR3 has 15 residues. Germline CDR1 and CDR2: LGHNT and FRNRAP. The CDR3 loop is CASAPESSYNSPLHF. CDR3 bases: TGTGCTAGTGCCCCAGAGAGCTCCTATAATTCACCCCTCCACTTT.

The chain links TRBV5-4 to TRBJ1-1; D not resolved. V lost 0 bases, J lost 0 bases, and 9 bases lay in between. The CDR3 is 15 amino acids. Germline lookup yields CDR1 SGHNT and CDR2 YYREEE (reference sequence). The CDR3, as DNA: TGTGCCAGCAGCTTGGAAGATTGGGTGAACACTGAAGCTTTCTTT. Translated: CASSLEDWVNTEAFF.

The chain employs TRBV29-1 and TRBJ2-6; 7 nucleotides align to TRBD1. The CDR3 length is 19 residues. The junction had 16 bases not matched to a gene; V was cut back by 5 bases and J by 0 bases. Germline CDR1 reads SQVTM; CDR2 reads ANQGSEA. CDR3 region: CSVPPGQPSTSSGANVLTF. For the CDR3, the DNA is TGCAGCGTTCCACCGGGACAGCCATCAACCTCCTCTGGGGCCAACGTCCTGACTTTC.

DNA of the CDR3: TGCGCCAGCAGCGACAGGGAAAAAAACTATGGCTACACCTTC. This translates into CASSDREKNYGYTF. The V gene is TRBV5-1, the J gene TRBJ1-2, with 7 bases lining up with TRBD1. Germline loops: CDR1 SGHRS, CDR2 YFSETQ. J lost 2 bases, V lost 4 bases, and 5 bases had no gene match. The CDR3 covers 14 residues.

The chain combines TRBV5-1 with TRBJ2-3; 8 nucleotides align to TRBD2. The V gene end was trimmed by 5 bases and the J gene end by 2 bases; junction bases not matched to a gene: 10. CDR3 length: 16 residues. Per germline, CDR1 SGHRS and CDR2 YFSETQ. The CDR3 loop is CASSPGSGGITDTQYF. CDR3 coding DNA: TGCGCCAGCAGTCCAGGAAGCGGGGGTATCACAGATACGCAGTATTTT.

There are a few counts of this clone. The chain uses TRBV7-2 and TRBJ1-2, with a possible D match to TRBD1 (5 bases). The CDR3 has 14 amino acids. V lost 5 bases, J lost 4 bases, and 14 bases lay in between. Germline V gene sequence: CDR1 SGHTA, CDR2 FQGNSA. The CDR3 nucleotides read TGTGCCAGCAGCCACCAAAAGGGACGCTATGGCTACACCTTC. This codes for CASSHQKGRYGYTF.

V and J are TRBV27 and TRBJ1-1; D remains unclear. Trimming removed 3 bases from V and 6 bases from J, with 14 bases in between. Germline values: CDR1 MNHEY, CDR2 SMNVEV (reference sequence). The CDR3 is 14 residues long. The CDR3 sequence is CASSFPPPGSEAFF. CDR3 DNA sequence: TGTGCCAGCAGTTTTCCACCTCCAGGCTCTGAAGCTTTCTTT.

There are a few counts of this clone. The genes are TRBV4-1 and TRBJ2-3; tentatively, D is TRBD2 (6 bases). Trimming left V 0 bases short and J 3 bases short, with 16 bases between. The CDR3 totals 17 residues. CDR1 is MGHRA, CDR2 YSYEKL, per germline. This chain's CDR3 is CASSQDPGVRGTDTQYF. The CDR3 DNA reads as TGCGCCAGCAGCCAAGATCCGGGAGTTCGGGGGACAGATACGCAGTATTTT.

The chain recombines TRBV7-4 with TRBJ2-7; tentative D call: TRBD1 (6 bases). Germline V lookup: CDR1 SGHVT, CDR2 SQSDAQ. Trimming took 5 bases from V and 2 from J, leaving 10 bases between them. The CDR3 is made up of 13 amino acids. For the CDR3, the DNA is TGTGCCAGCAGCCCCAGGGGCCCCTACGAGCAGTACTTC. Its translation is CASSPRGPYEQYF.